Listed here is a single T cell receptor beta chain. Its cognate antigen is unknown. The investigators split CD4+ cells into a CD45RA+ naive subset and a CD45RA-negative memory subset. The data were obtained in a study of shared clonotypes between healthy human individuals. Overall study: Sampling drew on donors who were a couple of women and three men aged 18 to 49. General study results and limits: Sampling included only blood; tissue repertoires likely differ. A handful of donors shared approximately 5% of their naive CD4 clonotypes.

Some clones are missing from TCRdb's copy, which holds only in-frame ones; the method was immunoSEQ multiplex PCR. Of 780,000 or so clones listed, around 77% were seen once; the top ten hold around 1.8%. Germline-derived CDR1 and CDR2 are SQVTM and ANQGSEA. V was clipped by 4 bases and J by 2 bases, with 15 bases between them. The CDR3 length is 15 residues. The source of this sequence is a woman aged 25 to 39 in good health. This chain connects TRBV29-1 to TRBJ2-1; TRBD1 is a possible D gene (5 bases). The material sequenced was memory CD4+ T cells sorted from blood. Subset reported: CD45RA-negative fraction. The CDR3 loop reads CSVVSGKRAYNEQFF. The CDR3 nucleotides are TGCAGCGTTGTCTCAGGGAAAAGAGCCTACAATGAGCAGTTCTTC.